The rows below give T cell receptor beta chains drawn from one sample of a study of monozygotic twins with cystic fibrosis. Repertoires were generated with immunoSEQ multiplex PCR, while TCRdb's copy carries only in-frame clones and drops some. The sample includes approximately 21,000 clones, 80% to 90% of them seen just once. Sample: blood. The receptors come from a woman younger than 45 with cystic fibrosis. The CDR3 runs from the conserved cysteine through the conserved F or W. Each record gives: clone size, J gene, V gene, D gene, CDR3 DNA, CDR3 protein. The D gene is left open where the match is weak. Clone size, where shown, is once, few, many, or a class for clones that have expanded.

>NA|TRBJ2-7|TRBV5-5|NA
TGTGCCAGCAGCTTGGAAGGCTACGAGCAGTACTTC
CASSLEGYEQYF
>NA|TRBJ1-2|TRBV4-1|NA
TGCGCCAGCAGCCCCCGGGACACCGGCTATGGCTACACCTTC
CASSPRDTGYGYTF
>NA|TRBJ1-2|TRBV19|TRBD1
TGTGCCAGTAGTAAAAGGGGACAGACCTTCTATGGCTACACCTTC
CASSKRGQTFYGYTF
>NA|TRBJ2-7|TRBV20-1|NA
TGCAGTGCTAAACAGGGAAACGAGCAGTACTTC
CSAKQGNEQYF
>NA|TRBJ1-2|TRBV5-1|NA
TGCGCCAGCAGCCCCGCGGGGGGTCGGGTGGACTATGGCTACACCTTC
CASSPAGGRVDYGYTF
>NA|TRBJ2-7|TRBV14|NA
TGTGCCAGCAGCCTCCGGGACCGAAGCTACGAGCAGTACTTC
CASSLRDRSYEQYF
>NA|TRBJ1-3|TRBV18|TRBD1
TGTGCCAGCTCACCTGGGACAGGGCTGGACACCATATATTTT
CASSPGTGLDTIYF
>NA|TRBJ2-2|TRBV4-1|TRBD2
TGCGCCAGCAGCCAAAGGGTTAGCGGGGGGAACACCGGGGAGCTGTTTTTT
CASSQRVSGGNTGELFF
>once|TRBJ1-1|TRBV7-2|NA
TGTGCCAGCAGCGGGGGGAGGGGCAGGGATGGCGGCACTGAAGCTTTCTTT
CASSGGRGRDGGTEAFF
>NA|TRBJ1-1|TRBV5-3|NA
TGTGCCAGAAGCCCTCACCCCCCGGGACCGCACACTGAAGCTTTCTTT
CARSPHPPGPHTEAFF
>NA|TRBJ2-5|TRBV5-1|NA
TGCGCCAGCAGCGCCCAGACTACTTTCCAAGAGACCCAGTACTTC
CASSAQTTFQETQYF
>NA|TRBJ1-2|TRBV18|TRBD1
TGTGCCAGCTCACCGCTCGTTCCGGGACAGGGGGCAGGCAACTATGGCTACACCTTC
CASSPLVPGQGAGNYGYTF
>few|TRBJ2-4|TRBV5-4|NA
TGTGCCAGCAGCTTGGACAGAAACATTCAGTACTTC
CASSLDRNIQYF
>NA|TRBJ2-7|TRBV10-3|NA
TGTGCCATCAGCAACGACCCTCTAGCGGAGCAGTACTTC
CAISNDPLAEQYF
>NA|TRBJ1-2|TRBV6-5|NA
TGTGCCAGCAGTTACGTACCGATGGGGAACTATGGCTACACCTTC
CASSYVPMGNYGYTF
>NA|TRBJ1-1|TRBV29-1|NA
TGCAGCGTTGTTGGACAGTTGAACACTGAAGCTTTCTTT
CSVVGQLNTEAFF
>NA|TRBJ2-5|TRBV14|TRBD1
TGTGCCAGCAGCCGTGGACAGGGTTTGAGGGAGACCCAGTACTTC
CASSRGQGLRETQYF
>NA|TRBJ2-7|TRBV4-2|NA
TGTGCCAGCAGCCAAGATCTAGGTGAACATAGAAGCAAGTACTTC
CASSQDLGEHRSKYF
>NA|TRBJ2-7|TRBV5-1|NA
TGCGCCAGCAGCTTGGGGGGAAAGGGCTTCTACGAGCAGTACTTC
CASSLGGKGFYEQYF
>NA|TRBJ2-7|TRBV29-1|TRBD1
TGCAGCGTTGCCGGGACAGGGGGCGACGAGCAGTACTTC
CSVAGTGGDEQYF
>NA|TRBJ1-2|TRBV7-6|TRBD1
TGTGCCAGCAGCCAACAGGGGACCGTCTCTGGCTACACCTTC
CASSQQGTVSGYTF
>NA|TRBJ1-1|TRBV9|NA
TGTGCCAGCAGCGTAGTAACAGGGGAAGCTTTCTTT
CASSVVTGEAFF
>NA|TRBJ1-6|TRBV6-5|TRBD1
TGTGCCAGCAGAAACACCGACAGGGGCAGATCACCCCTCCACTTT
CASRNTDRGRSPLHF
>NA|TRBJ1-1|TRBV14|NA
TGTGCCAGCAGCCAGTGGGGTGTGTGGACTGAAGCTTTCTTT
CASSQWGVWTEAFF
>NA|TRBJ1-1|TRBV10-3|TRBD1
TGTGCCATCAGTGGTACCGGGACAGGGGCTGAAGCTTTCTTT
CAISGTGTGAEAFF
>NA|TRBJ1-3|TRBV7-9|NA
TGTGCCAGCAGCTTAATTAGAAGCCTGGGGCCAGCTGGAAACACCATATATTTT
CASSLIRSLGPAGNTIYF
>NA|TRBJ1-1|TRBV2|NA
TGTGCCAGCAGTGATGCGCAGAACACTGAAGCTTTCTTT
CASSDAQNTEAFF